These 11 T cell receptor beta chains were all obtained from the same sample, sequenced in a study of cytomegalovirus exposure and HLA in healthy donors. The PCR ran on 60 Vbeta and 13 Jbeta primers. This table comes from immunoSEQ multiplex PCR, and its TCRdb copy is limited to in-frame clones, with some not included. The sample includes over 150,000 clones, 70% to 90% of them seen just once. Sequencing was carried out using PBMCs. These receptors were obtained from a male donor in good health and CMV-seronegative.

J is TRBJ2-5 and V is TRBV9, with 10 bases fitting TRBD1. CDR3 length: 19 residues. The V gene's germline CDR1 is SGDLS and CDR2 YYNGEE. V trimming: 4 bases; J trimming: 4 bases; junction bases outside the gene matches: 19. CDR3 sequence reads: CASSPRQIRTGGSRETQYF. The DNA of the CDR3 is TGTGCCAGCAGCCCACGTCAGATCAGGACAGGGGGATCGCGAGAGACCCAGTACTTC. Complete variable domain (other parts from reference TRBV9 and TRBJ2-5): DSGVTQTPKHLITATGQRVTLRCSPRSGDLSVYWYQQSLDQGLQFLIQYYNGEERAKGNILERFSAQQFPDLHSELNLSSLELGDSALYFCASSPRQIRTGGSRETQYFGPGTRLLVL.

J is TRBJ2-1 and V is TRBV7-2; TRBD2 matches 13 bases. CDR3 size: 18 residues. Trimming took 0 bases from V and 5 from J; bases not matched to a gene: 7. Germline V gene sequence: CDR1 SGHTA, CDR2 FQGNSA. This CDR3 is CASSLAPTSGRPNNEQFF. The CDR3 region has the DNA TGTGCCAGCAGCTTAGCCCCGACTAGCGGGAGGCCAAACAATGAGCAGTTCTTC.

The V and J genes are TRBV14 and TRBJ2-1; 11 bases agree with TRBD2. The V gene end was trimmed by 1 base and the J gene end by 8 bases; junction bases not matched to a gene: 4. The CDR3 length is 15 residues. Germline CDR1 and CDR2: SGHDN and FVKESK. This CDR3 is CASSQALAGGHEQFF. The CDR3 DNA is TGTGCCAGCAGCCAAGCCCTAGCGGGAGGCCATGAGCAGTTCTTC. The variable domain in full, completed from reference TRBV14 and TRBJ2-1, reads EAGVTQFPSHSVIEKGQTVTLRCDPISGHDNLYWYRRVMGKEIKFLLHFVKESKQDESGMPNNRFLAERTGGTYSTLKVQPAELEDSGVYFCASSQALAGGHEQFFGPGTRLTVL.

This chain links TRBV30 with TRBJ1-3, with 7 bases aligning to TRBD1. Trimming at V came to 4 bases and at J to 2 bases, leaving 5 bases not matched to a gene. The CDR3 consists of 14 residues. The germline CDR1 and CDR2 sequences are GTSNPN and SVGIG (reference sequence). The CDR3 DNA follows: TGTGCCTGGACGACTAGGGGGCCTGGAAACACCATATATTTT. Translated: CAWTTRGPGNTIYF.

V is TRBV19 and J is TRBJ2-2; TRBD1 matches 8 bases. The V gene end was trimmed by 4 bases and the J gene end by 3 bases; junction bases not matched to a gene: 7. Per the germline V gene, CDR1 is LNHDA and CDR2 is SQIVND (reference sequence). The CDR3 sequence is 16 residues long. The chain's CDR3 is CASSSYGQGDTGELFF. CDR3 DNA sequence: TGTGCCAGTAGTAGTTACGGACAGGGTGACACCGGGGAGCTGTTTTTT.

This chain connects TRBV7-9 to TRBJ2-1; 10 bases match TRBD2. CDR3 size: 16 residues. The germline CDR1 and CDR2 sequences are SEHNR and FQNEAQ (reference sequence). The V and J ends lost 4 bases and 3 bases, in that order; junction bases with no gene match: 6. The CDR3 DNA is TGTGCCAGCAGCTACCCTACTAGCGGGGACTACAATGAGCAGTTCTTC. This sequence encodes CASSYPTSGDYNEQFF.

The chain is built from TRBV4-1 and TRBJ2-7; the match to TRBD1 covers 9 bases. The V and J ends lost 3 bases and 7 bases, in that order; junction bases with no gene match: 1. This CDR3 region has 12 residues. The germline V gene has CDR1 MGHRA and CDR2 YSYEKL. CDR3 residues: CASSQTGGEQYF. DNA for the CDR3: TGCGCCAGCAGCCAGACAGGGGGGGAGCAGTACTTC.

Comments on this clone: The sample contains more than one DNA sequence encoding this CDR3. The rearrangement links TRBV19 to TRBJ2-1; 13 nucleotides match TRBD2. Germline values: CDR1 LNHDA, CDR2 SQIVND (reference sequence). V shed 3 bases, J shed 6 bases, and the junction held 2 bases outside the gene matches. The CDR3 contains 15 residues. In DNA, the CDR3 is TGTGCCAGTAGTATCCGGACTAGCGGGAGCAATGAGCAGTTCTTC. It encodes CASSIRTSGSNEQFF.

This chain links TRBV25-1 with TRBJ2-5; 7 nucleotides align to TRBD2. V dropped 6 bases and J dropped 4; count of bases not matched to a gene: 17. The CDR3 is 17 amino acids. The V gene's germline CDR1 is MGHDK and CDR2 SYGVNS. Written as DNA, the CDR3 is TGTGCCAGCAGCGACCCCATTGCGGGAGCGTATGGAGAGACCCAGTACTTC. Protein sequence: CASSDPIAGAYGETQYF.

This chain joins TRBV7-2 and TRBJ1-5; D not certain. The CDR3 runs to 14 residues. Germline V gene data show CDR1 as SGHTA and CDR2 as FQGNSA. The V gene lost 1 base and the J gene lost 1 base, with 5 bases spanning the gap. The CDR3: CASSLDLSNQPQHF. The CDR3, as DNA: TGTGCCAGCAGCTTAGACTTGAGCAATCAGCCCCAGCATTTT.

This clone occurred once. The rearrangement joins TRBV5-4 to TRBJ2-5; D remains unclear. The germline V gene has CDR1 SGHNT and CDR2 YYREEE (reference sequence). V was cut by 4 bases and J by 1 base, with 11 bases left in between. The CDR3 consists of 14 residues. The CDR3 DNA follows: TGTGCCAGCAGCGGCCCTCCCTTCCAAGAGACCCAGTACTTC. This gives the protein CASSGPPFQETQYF.